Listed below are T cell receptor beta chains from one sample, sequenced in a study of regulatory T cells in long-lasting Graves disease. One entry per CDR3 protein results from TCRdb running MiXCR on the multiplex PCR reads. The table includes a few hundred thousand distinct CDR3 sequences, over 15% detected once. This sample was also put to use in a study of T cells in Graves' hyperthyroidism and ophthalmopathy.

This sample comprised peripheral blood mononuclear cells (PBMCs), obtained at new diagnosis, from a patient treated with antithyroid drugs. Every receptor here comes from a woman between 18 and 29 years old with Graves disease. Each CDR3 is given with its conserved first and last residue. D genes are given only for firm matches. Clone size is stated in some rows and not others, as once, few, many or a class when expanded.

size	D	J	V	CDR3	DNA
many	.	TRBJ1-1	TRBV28	CASSPNSYRTEGGWTEAFF	TGTGCCAGCAGTCCAAACTCCTACAGGACTGAGGGGGGTTGGACTGAAGCTTTCTTT
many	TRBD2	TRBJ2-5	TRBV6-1	CASSLIAGGPGETQYF	TGTGCCAGCAGTCTGATAGCGGGAGGGCCCGGAGAGACCCAGTACTTC
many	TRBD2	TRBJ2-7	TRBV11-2	CASSISGSNNYEQYF	TGTGCCAGCAGCATTAGCGGGAGCAATAACTACGAGCAGTACTTC
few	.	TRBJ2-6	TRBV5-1	CASSLVGSLAGANVLTF	TGCGCCAGCAGCTTGGTTGGATCCCTCGCTGGGGCCAACGTCCTGACTTTC
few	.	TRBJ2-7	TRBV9	CASSVAGSMAYEQYF	TGTGCCAGCAGCGTAGCCGGGAGCATGGCCTACGAGCAGTACTTC
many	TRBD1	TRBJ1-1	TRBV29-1	CSVVGTGGINTEAFF	TGCAGCGTTGTGGGGACAGGGGGTATCAACACTGAAGCTTTCTTT
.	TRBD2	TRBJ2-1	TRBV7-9	CASSPGLAGGGNEQFF	TGTGCCAGCAGCCCTGGACTAGCGGGAGGGGGCAATGAGCAGTTCTTC
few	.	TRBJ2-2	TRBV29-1	CSVGLRVTGELFF	TGCAGCGTGGGCCTAAGGGTCACCGGGGAGCTGTTTTTT
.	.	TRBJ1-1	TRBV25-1	CASSERGGTEAFF	TGTGCCAGCAGTGAACGGGGGGGCACTGAAGCTTTCTTT
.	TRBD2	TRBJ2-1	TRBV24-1	CATSDTGTSGYEQFF	TGTGCCACCAGTGATACCGGGACTAGCGGGTATGAGCAGTTCTTC
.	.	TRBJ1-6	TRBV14	CASSQEARSSPLHF	TGTGCCAGCAGCCAAGAGGCCCGAAGTTCACCCCTCCACTTT
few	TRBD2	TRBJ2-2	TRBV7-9	CASSFTSGRASGELFF	TGTGCCAGCAGCTTCACTAGCGGGAGGGCCAGCGGGGAGCTGTTTTTT
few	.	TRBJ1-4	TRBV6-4	CASNNATNEKLFF	TGTGCCAGCAATAATGCAACTAATGAAAAACTGTTTTTT
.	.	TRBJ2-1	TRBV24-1	CATSDLPTGGTSYEQFF	TGTGCCACCAGTGATTTGCCGACAGGGGGGACTAGCTACGAGCAGTTCTTC
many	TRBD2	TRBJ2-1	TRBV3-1	CASSQEAGLAGANEQFF	TGTGCCAGCAGCCAAGAGGCCGGACTAGCGGGAGCGAATGAGCAGTTCTTC
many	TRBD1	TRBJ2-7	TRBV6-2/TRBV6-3	CASSEGGQALRYEQYF	TGTGCCAGCAGTGAAGGGGGACAGGCCTTACGTTACGAGCAGTACTTC
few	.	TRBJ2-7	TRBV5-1	CASSFEGGYEQYF	TGCGCCAGCAGCTTCGAGGGCGGGTACGAGCAGTACTTC
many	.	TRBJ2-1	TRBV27	CASSLYDEQFF	TGTGCCAGCAGTTTATACGATGAGCAGTTCTTC
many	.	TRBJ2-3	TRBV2	CASSDATGTYPSTDTQYF	TGTGCCAGCAGTGACGCAACTGGGACTTATCCAAGCACAGATACGCAGTATTTT
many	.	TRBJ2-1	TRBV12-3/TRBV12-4	CASRTLLRDEQFF	TGTGCCAGCCGGACCCTCCTACGGGATGAGCAGTTCTTC
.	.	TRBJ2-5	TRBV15	CATSRGRDATRYF	TGTGCCACCAGCAGAGGACGGGACGCGACCCGGTACTTC
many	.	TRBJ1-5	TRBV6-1	CASSTNQPQHF	TGTGCCAGCAGCACGAATCAGCCCCAGCATTTT
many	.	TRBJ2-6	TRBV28	CASSFGPGPANVLTF	TGTGCCAGCAGTTTTGGTCCGGGACCAGCCAACGTCCTGACTTTC
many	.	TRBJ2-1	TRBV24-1	CATSDTTRNEQFF	TGTGCCACCAGTGATACGACCCGCAATGAGCAGTTCTTC
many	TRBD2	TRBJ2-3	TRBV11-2	CASSWTSGRADTQYF	TGTGCCAGCAGCTGGACTAGCGGGAGGGCTGATACGCAGTATTTT
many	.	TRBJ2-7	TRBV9	CASSPGQSSYEQYF	TGTGCCAGCAGCCCTGGACAGAGCTCCTACGAGCAGTACTTC
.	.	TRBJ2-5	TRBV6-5	CASSYSPRGETQYF	TGTGCCAGCAGTTACTCGCCTAGGGGGGAGACCCAGTACTTC
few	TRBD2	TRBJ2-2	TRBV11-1	CASKPGLAGDDTRELFF	TGTGCCAGCAAACCGGGCCTAGCGGGAGATGACACCAGGGAGCTGTTTTTT
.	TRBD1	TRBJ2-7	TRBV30	CAWRPGTGGPYEQYF	TGTGCCTGGAGACCTGGGACAGGGGGTCCCTACGAGCAGTACTTC
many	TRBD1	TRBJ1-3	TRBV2	CASSETRGLTGNTIYF	TGTGCCAGCAGTGAAACCAGGGGGCTTACGGGAAACACCATATATTTT
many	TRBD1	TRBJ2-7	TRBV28	CASSQGASISYEQYF	TGTGCCAGCAGCCAGGGGGCGAGCATCTCCTACGAGCAGTACTTC
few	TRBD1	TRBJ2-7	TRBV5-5	CASSLLSDRIHEQYF	TGTGCCAGCAGCTTGCTCTCGGACAGGATCCACGAGCAGTACTTC
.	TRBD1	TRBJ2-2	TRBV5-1	CASSGDRGPTGELFF	TGCGCCAGCAGCGGCGACAGGGGGCCGACCGGGGAGCTGTTTTTT
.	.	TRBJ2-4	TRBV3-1	CASSQVSGARAKNIQYF	TGTGCCAGCAGCCAAGTATCGGGGGCAAGGGCCAAAAACATTCAGTACTTC
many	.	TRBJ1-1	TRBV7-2	CASSLELNTEAFF	TGTGCCAGCAGCTTAGAGTTGAACACTGAAGCTTTCTTT
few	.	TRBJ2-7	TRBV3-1	CASSHGLIHYEQYF	TGTGCCAGCAGCCATGGACTAATTCATTACGAGCAGTACTTC
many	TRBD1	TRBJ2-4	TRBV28	CASSLTRTGNIQYF	TGTGCCAGCAGTTTAACGAGGACAGGGAACATTCAGTACTTC
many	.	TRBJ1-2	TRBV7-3	CASSLGVDYGYTF	TGTGCCAGCAGTCTTGGGGTTGACTATGGCTACACCTTC
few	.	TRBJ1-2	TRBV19	CASQTREGYTF	TGTGCCAGTCAAACCCGCGAAGGCTACACCTTC
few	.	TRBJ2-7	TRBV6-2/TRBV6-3	CASSRPGVRSSYEQYF	TGTGCCAGCAGCCGACCCGGGGTGAGGAGCTCCTACGAGCAGTACTTC
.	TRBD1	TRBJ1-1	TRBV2	CASSQLGTGPNTEAFF	TGTGCCAGCAGCCAACTAGGGACAGGTCCGAACACTGAAGCTTTCTTT